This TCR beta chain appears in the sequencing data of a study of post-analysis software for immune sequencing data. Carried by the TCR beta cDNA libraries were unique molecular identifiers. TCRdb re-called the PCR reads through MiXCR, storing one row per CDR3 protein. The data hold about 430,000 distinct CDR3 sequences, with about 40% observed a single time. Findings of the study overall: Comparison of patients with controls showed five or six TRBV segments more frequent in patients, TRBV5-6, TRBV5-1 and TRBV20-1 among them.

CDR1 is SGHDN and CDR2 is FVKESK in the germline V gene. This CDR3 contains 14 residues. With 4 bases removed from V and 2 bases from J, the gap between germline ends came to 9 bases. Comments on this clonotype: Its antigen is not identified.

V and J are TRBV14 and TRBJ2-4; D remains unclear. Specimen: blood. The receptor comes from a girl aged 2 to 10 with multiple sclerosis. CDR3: CASSRWGPKNIQYF. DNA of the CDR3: TGTGCCAGCAGCCGGTGGGGTCCCAAAAACATTCAGTACTTC.